The 26 T cell receptor beta chains below come from one sample, sequenced in a study of siplizumab effects on memory and regulatory T cells. Profiled with immunoSEQ multiplex PCR; TCRdb holds only in-frame clones, not every one. The sample holds 70,000 or so clones; over 80% are singletons and the top ten take about 1.5%. The sample consisted of Tregs sorted from blood. These receptor sequences come from a human donor in good health.

This sequence joins TRBV18 and TRBJ1-3; unclear D gene. V lost 3 bases, J lost 0 bases, and 6 bases lay in between. Per germline, CDR1 KGHSH and CDR2 LQKENI. The CDR3 is 14 residues long. The CDR3 is CASSPGGSGNTIYF. Written as DNA, the CDR3 is TGTGCCAGCTCACCCGGCGGCTCTGGAAACACCATATATTTT.

The chain carries TRBV21-1 and TRBJ2-5; the D segment call TRBD2 is taken from the table without a DNA check. TRBV21-1 is recorded as a pseudogene. The CDR3 is made up of 16 amino acids. CDR3 sequence: CATGPTSGINGETQYF. CDR3 bases: TGTGCCACCGGACCTACTAGCGGGATAAATGGGGAGACCCAGTACTTC.

This sequence joins TRBV5-1 and TRBJ2-1; D is perhaps TRBD1 (6 bases). The V gene lost 3 bases and the J gene lost 6 bases, with 10 bases spanning the gap. CDR3 size: 13 residues. Germline values: CDR1 SGHRS, CDR2 YFSETQ. Here the CDR3 reads CASSSQGFNEQFF. As DNA, the CDR3 is TGCGCCAGCAGCTCACAGGGTTTCAATGAGCAGTTCTTC.

The chain employs TRBV4-3 and TRBJ2-7; D perhaps matches TRBD2 (6 bases). The CDR3 covers 14 residues. The V gene's germline CDR1 is LGHNA and CDR2 YSLEER. Trimming stripped 4 bases from V and 3 bases from J, with 13 bases between. Here the CDR3 DNA reads TGCGCCAGCAGCCCGGCAGGAGGGGTCTACGAGCAGTACTTC. This encodes CASSPAGGVYEQYF.

CDR3 protein: CASSFPRLGRYEQYF. In DNA form, the CDR3 reads TGTGCCAGCAGCTTCCCGAGACTAGGGCGTTACGAGCAGTACTTC. The V and J genes are TRBV7-2 and TRBJ2-7; perhaps TRBD2 as D (6 bases). The V end lost 3 bases, the J end lost 4 bases, and 16 bases lay between the germline ends. Germline CDR1 is SGHTA and CDR2 is FQGNSA. The CDR3 consists of 15 residues.

V gene TRBV30 combines with J gene TRBJ2-5; no firm D call. This CDR3 region has 15 residues. Trimming shortened V by 0 bases and J by 2 bases, and 13 bases separated the two germline ends. In germline, CDR1 is GTSNPN, CDR2 SVGIG (reference sequence). This CDR3 is CAWSVLGPTQETQYF. CDR3 nucleotides: TGTGCCTGGAGTGTACTTGGACCGACTCAAGAGACCCAGTACTTC.

This clone was counted a few times. The V and J genes are TRBV30 and TRBJ2-5; D is undetermined. Germline CDR1 GTSNPN, CDR2 SVGIG (reference sequence). The CDR3 is 8 amino acids. Trimming shortened V by 6 bases and J by 10 bases, and 6 bases separated the two germline ends. The CDR3 loop is CACGGQYF. Here the CDR3 DNA reads TGTGCCTGTGGCGGCCAGTACTTC. The full variable domain, with the rest looked up from reference TRBV30 and TRBJ2-5, is SQTIHQWPATLVQPVGSPLSLECTVEGTSNPNLYWYRQAAGRGLQLLFYSVGIGQISSEVPQNLSASRPQDRQFILSSKKLLLSDSGFYLCACGGQYFGPGTRLLVL.

This clone was detected a few times. The gene calls are TRBV6-1 and TRBJ2-1; 8 bases are a match to TRBD2. Losses at the gene ends were 4 bases for V and 6 bases for J; bases not matched to a gene: 8. Germline lookup yields CDR1 MNHNS and CDR2 SASEGT. The CDR3 runs 15 residues. The CDR3 protein is CASSVGGRIPNEQFF. The CDR3 region has the DNA TGTGCCAGCAGTGTTGGCGGGAGGATCCCCAATGAGCAGTTCTTC.

J is TRBJ1-1 and V is TRBV5-4, with unresolved D. CDR1 and CDR2 (germline): SGHNT, YYREEE (reference sequence). The CDR3 extends over 16 amino acids. V lost 0 bases to trimming and J lost 1 base, with 13 bases between them. The CDR3 DNA reads as TGTGCCAGCAGCTTGGGCCGAGAGGGTAGGAACACTGAAGCTTTCTTT. It is translated as CASSLGREGRNTEAFF. Looking up the rest from reference TRBV5-4 and TRBJ1-1 gives the full variable domain: ETGVTQSPTHLIKTRGQQVTLRCSSQSGHNTVSWYQQALGQGPQFIFQYYREEENGRGNFPPRFSGLQFPNYSSELNVNALELDDSALYLCASSLGREGRNTEAFFGQGTRLTVV.

The chain recombines TRBV5-6 with TRBJ2-3, with 8 positions matching TRBD2. This CDR3 has 18 amino acids. Germline V gene lookup returns CDR1 SGHDT and CDR2 YYEEEE. Losses at the gene ends were 1 base for V and 4 bases for J; bases not matched to a gene: 14. In nucleotides, the CDR3 is TGTGCCAGCAGCTTGTACGTTCTAGCGGGTCGGGGGCCAGATACGCAGTATTTT. This translates into CASSLYVLAGRGPDTQYF.

The CDR3 nucleotides read TGTGCCAGCAGCATAAGACAGGGGGCGGTAGTGGAGACCCAGTACTTC. Its protein product is CASSIRQGAVVETQYF. The chain couples TRBV11-3 to TRBJ2-5; TRBD1 aligns across 10 bases. V shed 5 bases, J shed 5 bases, and the junction held 11 bases outside the gene matches. Per germline, CDR1 SGHNT and CDR2 YENEEA. The CDR3 totals 16 residues. Combining the CDR3 with reference TRBV11-3 and TRBJ2-5 gives the whole variable domain EAGVVQSPRYKIIEKKQPVAFWCNPISGHNTLYWYLQNLGQGPELLIRYENEEAVDDSQLPKDRFSAERLKGVDSTLKIQPAELGDSAVYLCASSIRQGAVVETQYFGPGTRLLVL.

The V and J genes are TRBV7-6 and TRBJ1-1; D might be TRBD1 (6 bases). The CDR3 consists of 14 residues. In germline, CDR1 is SGHVS, CDR2 FNYEAQ. Between the trimmed V and J ends, which lost 5 bases and 1 base, there was a span of 11 bases. DNA of the CDR3: TGTGCCAGCAGCCGGGGACACAAGAACACTGAAGCTTTCTTT. It yields the protein CASSRGHKNTEAFF.

The chain has TRBV4-1 and TRBJ1-2; D is ambiguous. The CDR3 loop spans 15 amino acids. The V gene's germline CDR1 is MGHRA and CDR2 YSYEKL. The V end was cut by 1 base, the J end by 5 bases, with 14 bases between. The CDR3 loop is CASSQVGREYYGYTF. The CDR3 DNA reads TGCGCCAGCAGCCAAGTCGGACGGGAGTATTATGGCTACACCTTC.

V usage is TRBV20-1 and J usage is TRBJ2-7, with D perhaps assigned TRBD1 or TRBD2 (5 bases each). The germline V gene has CDR1 DFQATT and CDR2 SNEGSKA (reference sequence). This CDR3 has 11 amino acids. Trimming removed 5 bases from V and 5 bases from J, with 10 bases in between. The CDR3 DNA is TGCAGTGCTTTGGGGGACCACGAGCAGTACTTC. This translates into CSALGDHEQYF.

This clone turned up a few times. The chain links TRBV28 to TRBJ1-2; 9 bases line up with TRBD1. Germline trimming cut 5 bases from V and 3 bases from J; bases unmatched to any gene: 4. Germline V lookup: CDR1 MDHEN, CDR2 SYDVKM. The CDR3 consists of 14 residues. CDR3: CASSPGTGHYGYTF. CDR3 sequence (DNA): TGTGCCAGCAGTCCCGGGACAGGGCACTATGGCTACACCTTC.

This rearrangement joins TRBV2 to TRBJ1-1; no clear D gene. The CDR3 length is 13 residues. V shed 6 bases and J shed 3 bases, with 11 bases lying between them. CDR1 SNHLY and CDR2 FYNNEI come from the germline V gene. Written as DNA, the CDR3 is TGTGCCAGCAGACGAGATTCGGACACTGAAGCTTTCTTT. Protein product: CASRRDSDTEAFF.

This clone was detected only once. This chain uses TRBV19 with TRBJ2-1, with no clear D. The CDR3 contains 11 residues. CDR1 is LNHDA, CDR2 SQIVND, per germline (reference sequence). V shed 4 bases and J shed 4 bases, with 2 bases lying between them. The CDR3 DNA sequence: TGTGCCAGTAGTACTTACAATGAGCAGTTCTTC. Amino acids: CASSTYNEQFF.

This clone is medium-sized in the sample. This rearrangement joins TRBV15 to TRBJ2-1; 10 nucleotides align to TRBD2. Germline assignment: CDR1 LNHNV and CDR2 YYDKDF (reference sequence). V lost 5 bases, J lost 0 bases, and 10 bases stayed unmatched. The CDR3 is 18 residues long. Here the CDR3 reads CATSRSGRAPRSYNEQFF. The CDR3 DNA is TGTGCCACCAGCCGGAGCGGGAGGGCCCCCCGCTCCTACAATGAGCAGTTCTTC.

The chain has TRBV5-1 and TRBJ2-1; D may be TRBD1 (6 bases). The CDR3 length is 11 residues. Germline V gene sequence: CDR1 SGHRS, CDR2 YFSETQ. V lost 4 bases, J lost 9 bases, and 8 bases lay in between. The CDR3 DNA is TGCGCCAGCAGCACAGGGAGTGAGCAGTTCTTC. Protein product: CASSTGSEQFF. Full variable domain (missing parts from reference TRBV5-1 and TRBJ2-1): KAGVTQTPRYLIKTRGQQVTLSCSPISGHRSVSWYQQTPGQGLQFLFEYFSETQRNKGNFPGRFSGRQFSNSRSEMNVSTLELGDSALYLCASSTGSEQFFGPGTRLTVL.

The chain recombines TRBV2 with TRBJ2-7; D not certain. V gave up 5 bases and J gave up 7 bases, with 6 bases separating them. The CDR3 extends over 10 amino acids. CDR1 and CDR2 from the germline V gene are SNHLY and FYNNEI. CDR3 nucleotide sequence: TGTGCCAGCAGTTTCGGGGAGCAGTACTTC. It specifies CASSFGEQYF.

V and J are TRBV7-9 and TRBJ2-1, with TRBD2 matching over 12 bases. V shed 2 bases and J 12 bases; nucleotides not matched to a gene: 11. The CDR3 length is 16 residues. Germline V gene data show CDR1 as SEHNR and CDR2 as FQNEAQ (reference sequence). The CDR3 spells CASSLKTSGSLPMQFF. CDR3 nucleotide sequence: TGTGCCAGCAGCTTAAAGACTAGCGGGAGTCTGCCAATGCAGTTCTTC. Full variable domain (missing parts from reference TRBV7-9 and TRBJ2-1): DTGVSQNPRHKITKRGQNVTFRCDPISEHNRLYWYRQTLGQGPEFLTYFQNEAQLEKSRLLSDRFSAERPKGSFSTLEIQRTEQGDSAMYLCASSLKTSGSLPMQFFGPGTRLTVL.

This chain uses TRBV5-5 with TRBJ2-7; 9 positions agree with TRBD2. This CDR3 spans 15 amino acids. V trimming: 2 bases; J trimming: 1 base; junction bases outside the gene matches: 4. Germline values: CDR1 SGHKS, CDR2 YYEKEE (reference sequence). CDR3 sequence (DNA): TGTGCCAGCAGCTTTGGACTAGCGCTATCCTACGAGCAGTACTTC. Translated: CASSFGLALSYEQYF.

V is TRBV10-3 and J is TRBJ2-7; 7 bases are shared with TRBD2. V lost 8 bases, J lost 0 bases, and 4 bases stayed unmatched. Germline V gene data show CDR1 as ENHRY and CDR2 as SYGVKD. The CDR3 has 13 amino acids. The CDR3 protein is CAIGRVLSYEQYF. CDR3 in DNA: TGTGCCATCGGGAGGGTCCTCTCCTACGAGCAGTACTTC.

The chain uses TRBV7-2 and TRBJ2-3; 7 bases agree with TRBD2. Germline trimming cut 5 bases from V and 0 bases from J; bases unmatched to any gene: 5. CDR1 is SGHTA and CDR2 is FQGNSA in the germline V gene. The CDR3 runs 15 residues. The CDR3 spells CASSPSGTSTDTQYF. In DNA form, the CDR3 reads TGTGCCAGCAGCCCTAGCGGAACTAGCACAGATACGCAGTATTTT.

The chain has TRBV5-5 and TRBJ1-2, with D maybe TRBD1 (5 bases). Trimming took off 0 bases at V and 0 bases at J, with 9 bases between the two ends. Germline CDR1 and CDR2: SGHKS and YYEKEE (reference sequence). The CDR3 consists of 15 residues. CDR3 DNA sequence: TGTGCCAGCAGCTTGGTTTCAGGGACTAACTATGGCTACACCTTC. Its translation: CASSLVSGTNYGYTF.

This clone occurred a few times. The chain links TRBV28 to TRBJ2-7, with D perhaps matching TRBD1 or TRBD2 (5 bases each). From germline, CDR1 is MDHEN and CDR2 SYDVKM. V was cut by 1 base and J by 3 bases, with 22 bases left in between. The CDR3 consists of 18 residues. The CDR3 nucleotides are TGTGCCAGCAGTTTATCTCGATTAGGGGAGCCCTCCTTCTACGAGCAGTACTTC. Its protein product is CASSLSRLGEPSFYEQYF.